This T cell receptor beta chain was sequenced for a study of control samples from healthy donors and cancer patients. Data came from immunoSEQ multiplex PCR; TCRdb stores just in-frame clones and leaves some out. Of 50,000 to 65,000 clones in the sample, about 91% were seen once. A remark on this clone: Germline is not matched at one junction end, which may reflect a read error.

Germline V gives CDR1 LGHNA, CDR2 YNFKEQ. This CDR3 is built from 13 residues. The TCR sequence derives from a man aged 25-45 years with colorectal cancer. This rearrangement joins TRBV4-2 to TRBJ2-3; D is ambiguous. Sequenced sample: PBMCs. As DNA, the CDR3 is TGTGCCAGCAACCAAAGATATAAGAATACGCAGTATTTT. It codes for CASNQRYKNTQYF.